This T cell receptor beta chain appears in the sequencing data of a study of cytomegalovirus exposure and HLA in healthy donors. General study results and limits: Reportedly, fewer N-insertions than the approximately 690-donor mean appeared in an Asian-associated ancestry cluster in a later analysis. Most TCR beta V segments were productive about 87% or about 30% of the time in an earlier analysis.

The PCR was carried out with 60 Vbeta primers and 13 Jbeta primers. Only in-frame clones appear in the TCRdb table, and some are missing; sequencing was by immunoSEQ multiplex PCR. Of approximately 100,000 clones listed, approximately 64% are singletons. In the case of this clone: Its antigen is unknown. At one end, the junction sequence differs from germline, possibly due to a read error. Within the sample, other DNA sequences also encode this same CDR3.

CDR1 is SGHNT, CDR2 YENEEA, per germline. The CDR3 length is 15 residues. V and J are TRBV11-3 and TRBJ2-7; TRBD2 might be the D (6 bases). The source material was PBMCs. The clonotype comes from a man aged 60 to 75 in good health and CMV-seronegative. The CDR3 nucleotides are TGCGCCAGCAGCTTACGCGGGGAAGGATATTACGAGCAGTACTTC. This encodes CASSLRGEGYYEQYF.